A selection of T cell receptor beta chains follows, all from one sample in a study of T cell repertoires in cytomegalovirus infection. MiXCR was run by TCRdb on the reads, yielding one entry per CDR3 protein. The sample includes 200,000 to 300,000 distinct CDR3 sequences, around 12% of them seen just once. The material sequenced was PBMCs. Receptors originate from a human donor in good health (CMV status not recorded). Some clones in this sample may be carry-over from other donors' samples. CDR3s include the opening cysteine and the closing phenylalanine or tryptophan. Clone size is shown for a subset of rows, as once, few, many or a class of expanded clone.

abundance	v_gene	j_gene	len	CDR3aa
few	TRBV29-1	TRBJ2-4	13	CSVAGQARDIQYF
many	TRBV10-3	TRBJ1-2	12	CAIRRSNYGYTF
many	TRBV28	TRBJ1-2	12	CASSPQGQAYTF
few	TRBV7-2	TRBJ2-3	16	CASSLAPGEGTDTQYF
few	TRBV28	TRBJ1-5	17	CASSLTGGVRGNQPQHF
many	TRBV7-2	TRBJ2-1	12	CASSLNYNEQFF
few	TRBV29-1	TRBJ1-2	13	CSVETASLYGYTF
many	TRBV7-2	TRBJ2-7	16	CASSSMTSGKVYEQYF
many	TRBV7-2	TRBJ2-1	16	CASSLSPGPGGNEQFF
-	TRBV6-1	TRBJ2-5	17	CASREAGGGDGGETQYF
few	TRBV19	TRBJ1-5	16	CASSIPGQVASQPQHF
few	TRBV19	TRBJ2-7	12	CASSRRRGEQYF
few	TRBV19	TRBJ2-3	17	CASSVQGQGRLADTQYF
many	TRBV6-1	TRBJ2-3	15	CASSGTEGRLDTQYF
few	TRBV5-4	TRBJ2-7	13	CASSPAQAYEQYF
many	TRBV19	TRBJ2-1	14	CASSQALAGAEQFF
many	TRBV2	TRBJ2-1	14	CASSKTRGYNEQFF
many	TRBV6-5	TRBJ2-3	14	CASSYSTLENTQYF
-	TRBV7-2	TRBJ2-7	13	CASSSASSYEQYF
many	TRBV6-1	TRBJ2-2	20	CASSERAGGPMVPNTGELFF
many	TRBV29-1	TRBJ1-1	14	CSASSGQVDTEAFF
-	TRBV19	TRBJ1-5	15	CASRSKGVSNQPQHF
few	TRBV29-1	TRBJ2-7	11	CSVEGTYEQYF
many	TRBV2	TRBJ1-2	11	CASSSNYGYTF
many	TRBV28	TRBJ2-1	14	CASSLGLAGVEQFF
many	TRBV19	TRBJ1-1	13	CASRGQGGTEAFF
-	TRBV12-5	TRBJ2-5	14	CASGLGRVEETQYF
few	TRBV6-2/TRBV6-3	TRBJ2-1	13	CASSYSPALEQFF
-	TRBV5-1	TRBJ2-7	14	CASSFGVTTNEQYF
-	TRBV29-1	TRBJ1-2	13	CSVEDRSYYGYTF
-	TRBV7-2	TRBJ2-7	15	CASSFNPATSYEQYF
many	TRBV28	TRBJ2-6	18	CASSLWGTGGAGANVLTF
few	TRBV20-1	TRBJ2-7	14	CSAREGKRAYEQYF
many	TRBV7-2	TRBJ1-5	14	CASSSQTGTQPQHF
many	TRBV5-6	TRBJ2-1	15	CASTTGLAGVPHPFF
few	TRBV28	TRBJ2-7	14	CASSLSGSNYEQYF
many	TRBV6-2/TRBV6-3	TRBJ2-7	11	CASRNRAEQYF
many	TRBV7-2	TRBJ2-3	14	CASSLERVTDTQYF
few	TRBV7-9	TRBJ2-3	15	CASSLAVPDTDTQYF
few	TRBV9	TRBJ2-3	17	CASSGRSGGARSDTQYF
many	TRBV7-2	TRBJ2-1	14	CASSLSVGGGEQFF
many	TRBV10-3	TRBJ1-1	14	CAIRTGTENTEAFF
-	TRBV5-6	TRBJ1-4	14	CASSSRAWSEKLFF
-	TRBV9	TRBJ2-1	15	CASSPDASSYNEQFF
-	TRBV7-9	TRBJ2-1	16	CASSFLASGVNNEQFF
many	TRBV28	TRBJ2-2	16	CASSLLAGENTGELFF
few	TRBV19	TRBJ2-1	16	CASSMEGGAPGNEQFF
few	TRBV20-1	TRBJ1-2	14	CSASGQGREYGYTF
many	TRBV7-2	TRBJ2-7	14	CASSPPAYSYEQYF
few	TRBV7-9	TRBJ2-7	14	CASSFDRKADEQYF
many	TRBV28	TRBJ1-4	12	CASSGQGQKLFF
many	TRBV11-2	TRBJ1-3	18	CASSLAVGLRDSRNTIYF
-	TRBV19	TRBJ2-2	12	CASGSPTGELFF
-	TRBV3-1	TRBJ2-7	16	CASSRQSGGPSYEQYF
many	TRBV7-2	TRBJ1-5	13	CASSYYENQPQHF